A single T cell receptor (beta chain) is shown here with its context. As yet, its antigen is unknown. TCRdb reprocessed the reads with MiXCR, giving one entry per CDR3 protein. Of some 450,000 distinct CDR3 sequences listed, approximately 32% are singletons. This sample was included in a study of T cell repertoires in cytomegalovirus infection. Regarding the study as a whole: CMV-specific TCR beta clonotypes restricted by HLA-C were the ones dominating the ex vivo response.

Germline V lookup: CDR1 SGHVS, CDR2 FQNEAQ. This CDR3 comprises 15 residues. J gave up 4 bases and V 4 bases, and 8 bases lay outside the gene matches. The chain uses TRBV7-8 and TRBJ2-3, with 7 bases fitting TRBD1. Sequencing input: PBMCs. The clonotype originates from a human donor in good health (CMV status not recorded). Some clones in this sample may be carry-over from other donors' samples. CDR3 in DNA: TGTGCCAGCAGCTCCCAACAGGGGTGGGCAGATACGCAGTATTTT. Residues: CASSSQQGWADTQYF.